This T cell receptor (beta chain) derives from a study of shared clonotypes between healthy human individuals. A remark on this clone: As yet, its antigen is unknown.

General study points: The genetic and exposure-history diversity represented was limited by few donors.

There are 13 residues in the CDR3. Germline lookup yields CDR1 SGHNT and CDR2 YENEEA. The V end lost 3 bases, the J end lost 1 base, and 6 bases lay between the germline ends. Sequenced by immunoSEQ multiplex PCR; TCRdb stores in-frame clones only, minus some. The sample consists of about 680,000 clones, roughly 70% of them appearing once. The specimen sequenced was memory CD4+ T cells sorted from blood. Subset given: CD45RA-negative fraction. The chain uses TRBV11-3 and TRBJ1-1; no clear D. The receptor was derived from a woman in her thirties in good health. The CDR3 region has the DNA TGTGCCAGCAGCTTGCGGGAGAACACTGAAGCTTTCTTT. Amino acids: CASSLRENTEAFF.